This T cell receptor beta chain was observed in a study of blood T cells in healthy people across ages. The CDR3 contains 14 residues when both ends are counted. Germline V lookup: CDR1 SGHAT, CDR2 FQNNGV. A second roughly 6 to 11 cycle PCR used barcoded and J-beta primers. TCRdb re-analysed the 5' RACE reads in MiXCR, keeping a single row per CDR3 protein. The profile covers roughly 800,000 distinct CDR3 sequences, with more than 20% appearing a single time and 3.7% taken by the ten largest. In this sample, this clonotype turned up a few times. Its antigen is not known. No DNA is shown, since the ends of the CDR3 on it are uncertain; the CDR3 is the one TCRdb lists. Regarding the study as a whole: Higher diversity and more naive CD4+ cells were features of long-lived donors, compared to aged donors. Researchers said unsorted PBMCs prevented a conclusive naive versus antigen-experienced comparison. Total diversity from one million sequenced T cells was likely underestimated. There was a strong correlation between TCR beta diversity and naive T cell percentage.

Separately, the same data were catalogued under a study of T cells of mothers and their children.

This TCR was sampled from a boy between 5 and 17 years old in good health. The sequencing input was blood. V and J are TRBV11-2 and TRBJ1-3; no DNA check was done on the table's D call, TRBD1. The CDR3 loop is CASSFGTGSSHLYF.